Described below is a single T cell receptor (beta chain) sequence and its context. This same CDR3 is encoded by further DNA sequences in the sample. This entry belongs to a study of blood T cell repertoires in COVID-19. Study information: The United States, Italy and Spain supplied acute and convalescent COVID-19 samples.

Per the germline V gene, CDR1 is SGDLS and CDR2 is YYNGEE. The V segment lost 3 bases and the J segment 0 bases; nucleotides outside the gene matches: 2. The CDR3 has 15 residues. In the original analysis: Reference gene primer amplification yielded estimated nucleated cell counts. Repertoires were generated with immunoSEQ multiplex PCR, while TCRdb's copy carries only in-frame clones and drops some. That table is the source of V, J and clone size, and D and trimming were worked out from the DNA. The data contain about 180,000 clones, 80% to 90% of them singletons. The sequencing sample was made of peripheral blood. The rearrangement links TRBV9 to TRBJ1-3, with 8 bases identical to TRBD1. This sequence was found in a man between 18 and 29 years old who had recovered from COVID-19. CDR3 loop: CASSGTGGSGNTIYF. The CDR3 DNA reads as TGTGCCAGCAGCGGAACAGGGGGCTCTGGAAACACCATATATTTT.